The sequence of this TCR beta chain was determined in a study of blood T cell repertoires in COVID-19. Study background: Samples came from the United States, Italy and Spain, spanning acute and convalescent COVID-19. The cDNA or gDNA used as material had been derived from T cells, B-cell-depleted T cells, or PBMCs.

Germline values: CDR1 MNHEY, CDR2 SVGEGT. Deletions cut 2 bases from V and 4 bases from J, with 4 bases between. This CDR3 spans 12 amino acids. Participant age was roughly 18 to 90 years, and participants resided in approximately 25 US areas. Per the authors' pipeline: Amplification from reference gene primers served as the basis for estimated nucleated cell counts. Data came from immunoSEQ multiplex PCR; TCRdb stores just in-frame clones and leaves some out. That table supplies the V and J calls and clone size; D and trimming were determined from the DNA. The sample lists roughly 200,000 clones; 82% were seen once.

Material for sequencing was PBMCs or T cells enriched from blood (not recorded which). The receptor comes from a woman aged 60 to 75 with acute COVID-19. The chain has TRBV6-2 or TRBV6-3 and TRBJ2-3; D not certain. For the CDR3, the DNA is TGTGCCAGCAGTTACCCCTCAGATACGCAGTATTTT. Translation gives CASSYPSDTQYF.